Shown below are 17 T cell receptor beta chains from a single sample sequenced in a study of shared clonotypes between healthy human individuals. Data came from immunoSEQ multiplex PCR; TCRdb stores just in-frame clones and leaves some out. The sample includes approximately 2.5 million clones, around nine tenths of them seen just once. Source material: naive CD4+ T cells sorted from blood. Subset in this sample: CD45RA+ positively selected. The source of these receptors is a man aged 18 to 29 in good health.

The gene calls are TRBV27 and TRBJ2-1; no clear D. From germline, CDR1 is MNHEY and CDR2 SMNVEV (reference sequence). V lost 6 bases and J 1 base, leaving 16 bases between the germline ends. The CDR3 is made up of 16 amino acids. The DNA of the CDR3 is TGTGCCAGCAGCACGCTAGGGCTAGGGTCCTACAATGAGCAGTTCTTC. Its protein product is CASSTLGLGSYNEQFF.

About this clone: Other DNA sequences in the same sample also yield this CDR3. Here the CDR3 reads CASSLGGPNTGELFF. The CDR3 bases are TGTGCCAGCAGCTTAGGCGGGCCGAACACCGGGGAGCTGTTTTTT. This chain connects TRBV7-3 to TRBJ2-2; perhaps TRBD2 as D (5 bases). In germline, CDR1 is SGHTA, CDR2 FQGTGA. Deletions cut 2 bases from V and 0 bases from J, with 7 bases between. There are 15 residues in the CDR3.

The CDR3 DNA follows: TGCGCCAGCAGCCGCACCGAGAGCACTGAAGCTTTCTTT. Encoded protein: CASSRTESTEAFF. V and J are TRBV4-1 and TRBJ1-1; D is ambiguous. V lost 4 bases to trimming and J lost 4 bases, with 10 bases between them. Per the germline V gene, CDR1 is MGHRA and CDR2 is YSYEKL. This CDR3 has 13 amino acids.

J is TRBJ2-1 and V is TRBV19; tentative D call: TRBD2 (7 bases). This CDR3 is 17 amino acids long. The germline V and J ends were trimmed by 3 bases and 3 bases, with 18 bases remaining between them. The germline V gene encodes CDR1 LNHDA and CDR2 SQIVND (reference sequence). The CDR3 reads CASSIIRGGGSYNEQFF. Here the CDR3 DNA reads TGTGCCAGTAGTATCATCCGGGGAGGGGGGAGCTACAATGAGCAGTTCTTC.

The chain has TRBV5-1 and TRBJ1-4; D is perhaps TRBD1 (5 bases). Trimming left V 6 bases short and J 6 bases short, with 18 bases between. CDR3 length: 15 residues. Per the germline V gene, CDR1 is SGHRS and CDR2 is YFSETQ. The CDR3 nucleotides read TGCGCCAGCACCCCAACGGTGGGGCGAGATGAAAAACTGTTTTTT. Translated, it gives CASTPTVGRDEKLFF.

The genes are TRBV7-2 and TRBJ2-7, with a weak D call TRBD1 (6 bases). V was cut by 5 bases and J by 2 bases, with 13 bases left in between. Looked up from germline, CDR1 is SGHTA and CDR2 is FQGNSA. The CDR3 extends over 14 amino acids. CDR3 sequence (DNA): TGTGCCAGCAGCCTGGGACATTTTACCTACGAGCAGTACTTC. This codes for CASSLGHFTYEQYF.

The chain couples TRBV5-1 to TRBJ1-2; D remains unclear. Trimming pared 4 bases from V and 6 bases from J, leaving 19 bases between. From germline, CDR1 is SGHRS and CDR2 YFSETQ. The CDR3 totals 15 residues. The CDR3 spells CASSPEGLTRNGYTF. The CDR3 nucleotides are TGCGCCAGCAGCCCCGAGGGCCTAACAAGAAATGGCTACACCTTC.

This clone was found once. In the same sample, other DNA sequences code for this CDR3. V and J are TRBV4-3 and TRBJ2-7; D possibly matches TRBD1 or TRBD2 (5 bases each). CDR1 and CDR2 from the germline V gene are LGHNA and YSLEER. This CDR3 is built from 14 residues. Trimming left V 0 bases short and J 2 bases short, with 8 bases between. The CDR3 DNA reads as TGCGCCAGCAGCCAAGAACCGGGACCCTACGAGCAGTACTTC. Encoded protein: CASSQEPGPYEQYF.

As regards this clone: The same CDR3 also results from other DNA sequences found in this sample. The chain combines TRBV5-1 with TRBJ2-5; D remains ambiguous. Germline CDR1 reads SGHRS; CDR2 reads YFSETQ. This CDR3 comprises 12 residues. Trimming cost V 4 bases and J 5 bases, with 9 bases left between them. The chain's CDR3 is CASSPPSETQYF. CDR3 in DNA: TGCGCCAGCAGCCCTCCGTCGGAGACCCAGTACTTC.

The CDR3 here is CASSLVASGNTIYF. CDR3 sequence (DNA): TGTGCCAGCAGCTTAGTGGCGTCGGGGAACACCATATATTTT. This sequence joins TRBV7-9 and TRBJ1-3; D gene unclear. Germline V gives CDR1 SEHNR, CDR2 FQNEAQ (reference sequence). Trimming left V 1 base short and J 7 bases short, with 11 bases between. The CDR3 is made up of 14 amino acids.

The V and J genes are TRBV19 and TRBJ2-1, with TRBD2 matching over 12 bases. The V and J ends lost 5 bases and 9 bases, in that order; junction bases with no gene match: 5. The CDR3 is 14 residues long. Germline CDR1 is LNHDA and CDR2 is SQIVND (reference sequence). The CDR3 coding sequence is TGTGCCAGTAGTCCAAGGACTAGCGGGGCTGAGCAGTTCTTC. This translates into CASSPRTSGAEQFF.

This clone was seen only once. DNA for the CDR3: TGTGCCAGCAGCTTAGATTTGTCCAGCGAGCAGTACTTC. It translates to CASSLDLSSEQYF. This chain uses TRBV11-3 with TRBJ2-7; D gene unclear. Germline CDR1 and CDR2: SGHNT and YENEEA. V lost 0 bases and J 6 bases, leaving 9 bases between the germline ends. This CDR3 has 13 amino acids.

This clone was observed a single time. This CDR3 is CASSDQPPYQETQYF. CDR3 DNA: TGTGCCAGCAGTGACCAGCCACCGTACCAAGAGACCCAGTACTTC. The V and J genes are TRBV6-1 and TRBJ2-5; D not resolved. The CDR3 contains 15 residues. V lost 3 bases and J 0 bases, leaving 11 bases between the germline ends. CDR1 MNHNS and CDR2 SASEGT come from the germline V gene.

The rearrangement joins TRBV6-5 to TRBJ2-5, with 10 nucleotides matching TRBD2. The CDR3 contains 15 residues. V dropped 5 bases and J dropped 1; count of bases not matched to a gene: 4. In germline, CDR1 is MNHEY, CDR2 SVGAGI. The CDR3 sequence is CASSLGLAFQETQYF. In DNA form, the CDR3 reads TGTGCCAGCAGTCTGGGACTAGCGTTCCAAGAGACCCAGTACTTC.

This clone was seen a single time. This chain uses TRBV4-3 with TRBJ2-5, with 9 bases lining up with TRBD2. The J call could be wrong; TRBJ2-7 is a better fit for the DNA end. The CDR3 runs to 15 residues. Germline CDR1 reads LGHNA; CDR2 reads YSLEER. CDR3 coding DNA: TGCGCCAGCAGCCAAAGACTAGCGGCTCCCTACGAGCAGTACTTC. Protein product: CASSQRLAAPYEQYF.

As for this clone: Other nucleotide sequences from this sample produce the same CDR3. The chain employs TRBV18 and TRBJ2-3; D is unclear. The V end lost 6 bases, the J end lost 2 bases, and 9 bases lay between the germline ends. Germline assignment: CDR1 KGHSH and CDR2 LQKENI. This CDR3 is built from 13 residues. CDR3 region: CASSPINTDTQYF. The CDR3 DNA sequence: TGTGCCAGCTCGCCGATTAACACAGATACGCAGTATTTT.

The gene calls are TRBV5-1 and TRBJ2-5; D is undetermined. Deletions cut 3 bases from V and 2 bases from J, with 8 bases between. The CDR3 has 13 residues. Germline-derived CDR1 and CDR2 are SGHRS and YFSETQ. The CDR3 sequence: CASSSITQETQYF. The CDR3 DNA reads TGCGCCAGCAGCTCTATTACACAAGAGACCCAGTACTTC.